These T cell receptor beta chains were read from a single sample in a study of neurological immune-mediated disorders. Via MiXCR, TCRdb re-called the 5' RACE reads, giving one row per CDR3 protein. The sample comprises about 59,000 distinct CDR3 sequences, approximately 12% of which are singletons, and over 8.5% rests with the top ten. The source material was PBMCs. Source of these receptors: a woman aged 55-75 years with HTLV-1-associated myelopathy (HAM/TSP). CDR3s include the opening cysteine and the closing phenylalanine or tryptophan. The order of the fields is J gene, D gene, V gene, clone size, CDR3 DNA, CDR3 protein. A D gene is named only where the DNA matches it firmly. Clone sizes are shown as once, few, many or a size class.

>TRBJ1-2|TRBD1|TRBV7-9|many
TGTGCCAGCAGCTTATCAGGGGGCGCTGGGTATGGCTACACCTTC
CASSLSGGAGYGYTF
>TRBJ2-3|-|TRBV25-1|many
TGTGCCAGCAGTGAATTTCGGGGATTGGGGGCAGATATGCAGTATTTT
CASSEFRGLGADMQYF
>TRBJ1-2|-|TRBV7-9|many
TGTGCCAGCAGAAACATGGGGGGCTATGGCTACACCTTC
CASRNMGGYGYTF
>TRBJ2-5|TRBD2|TRBV5-1|medium-sized
TGCGCCAGCAGCTTGGGAACTAGCGGCAAAGAGACCCAGTACTTC
CASSLGTSGKETQYF
>TRBJ2-2|-|TRBV6-5|many
TGTGCCAGCAGTTACATAGGCGGGGAGCTGTTTTTT
CASSYIGGELFF
>TRBJ2-7|TRBD1|TRBV4-1|many
TGCGCCAGCAGCCAACTAGACAGGGACTACGAGCAGTACTTC
CASSQLDRDYEQYF
>TRBJ1-5|-|TRBV20-1|many
TGCAGTGCCCCGCCTGACAACAATCAGCCCCAGCATTTT
CSAPPDNNQPQHF
>TRBJ1-2|-|TRBV5-5|once
TGTGCCAGCACCTTAGCTCTGGAAAACTATGGCTACACCTTC
CASTLALENYGYTF
>TRBJ1-2|-|TRBV20-1|few
TGCAGTGCGAAGGGGCGCGGGTATGGCTACACCTTC
CSAKGRGYGYTF
>TRBJ2-3|-|TRBV6-5|many
TGTGCCAGCAGTTACCGACTAGAAGATACGCAGTATTTT
CASSYRLEDTQYF